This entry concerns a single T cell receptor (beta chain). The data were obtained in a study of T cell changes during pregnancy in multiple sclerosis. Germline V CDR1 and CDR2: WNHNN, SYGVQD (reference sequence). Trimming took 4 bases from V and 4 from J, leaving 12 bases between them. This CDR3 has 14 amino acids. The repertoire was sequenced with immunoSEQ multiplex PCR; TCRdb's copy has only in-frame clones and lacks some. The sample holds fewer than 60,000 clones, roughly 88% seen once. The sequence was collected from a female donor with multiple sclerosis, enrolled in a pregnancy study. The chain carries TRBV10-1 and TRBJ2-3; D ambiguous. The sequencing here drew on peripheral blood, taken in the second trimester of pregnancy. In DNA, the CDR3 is TGCGCCAGCAGTGGGAGCGTGAGATCAGATACGCAGTATTTT. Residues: CASSGSVRSDTQYF.